This T cell receptor (beta chain) was recovered during a study of identical twins. Unique molecular identifiers were present on cDNA, and template switching added a universal primer site. TCRdb re-derived calls from the 5' RACE reads in MiXCR, one entry per CDR3 protein. The data hold roughly 700,000 distinct CDR3 sequences, with around 8.6% observed a single time. CDR3 length: 15 amino acids. With 5 bases clipped from V and 7 bases from J, the junction kept 10 bases outside the gene matches. This clonotype turned up a few times. Its antigen is as yet unknown. Study outcomes and limitations: Among out-of-frame alpha sequences shared by twins, low generation probability occurred in excess. Diverse VJ usage suggested most zero-insertion clonotypes were not invariant T cells.

The same sample was also used in a study of yellow fever vaccine responses in identical twins.

Sequencing was performed on PBMCs. This TCR was sampled from a woman aged 18-30 years in good health. This chain uses TRBV12-3 or TRBV12-4 with TRBJ2-3, with 9 bases that match TRBD2. CDR3 DNA: TGTGCCAGCAGTCTACGGACTAGCGCAGGGCATACGCAGTATTTT. Protein product: CASSLRTSAGHTQYF.